A selection of T cell receptor beta chains follows, all from one sample in a study of Ad26.COV2.S vaccination and SARS-CoV-2 variants. TCRdb's copy holds only in-frame clones and misses some; the assay was immunoSEQ multiplex PCR. Of more than 350,000 clones listed, 80% to 95% were seen once; the top ten hold approximately 12%. The sample in question was peripheral blood, obtained in a trial of Ad26.COV2.S vaccine versus placebo. These receptors all come from a person aged 18-65 years who received the Ad26.COV2.S COVID-19 vaccine or a placebo. Each CDR3 is given with its conserved first and last residue. The D gene is left open where the match is weak. The size field is filled for only some rows; it gives once, few, many or a size class.

TRBJ2-3 TRBV7-9 - - TGTGCCAGCAGCCGACTAGAAGGCACAGATACGCAGTATTTT CASSRLEGTDTQYF
TRBJ2-2 TRBV5-1 TRBD1 - TGCGCCAGCCGACAGGGGGCGACCGGGGAGCTGTTTTTT CASRQGATGELFF
TRBJ1-2 TRBV10-3 TRBD1 - TGTGCCATTACAGGGGAACTTAACTATGGCTACACCTTC CAITGELNYGYTF
TRBJ2-1 TRBV28 - - TGTGCCAGCAGTTTAAGGAGCGGAAGCTCCTACAATGAGCAGTTCTTC CASSLRSGSSYNEQFF
TRBJ2-7 TRBV29-1 TRBD2 - TGCAGCGTCCCTGGACTAGCGGGTCCCTACGAGCAGTACTTC CSVPGLAGPYEQYF
TRBJ2-5 TRBV9 - - TGTGCCAGCAGCGTAGAAGAGACCCAGTACTTC CASSVEETQYF
TRBJ2-7 TRBV6-2/TRBV6-3 TRBD1 - TGTGCCAGCAGTACGTGGACAGGAGACTCCTACGAGCAGTACTTC CASSTWTGDSYEQYF
TRBJ2-3 TRBV4-2 - few TGTGCCAGCAGCCAAGACGGAGGGGGGACCGATACGCAGTATTTT CASSQDGGGTDTQYF
TRBJ2-5 TRBV28 - - TGTGCCAGCAGTTTCCCGAACACGGAGACCCAGTACTTC CASSFPNTETQYF
TRBJ2-5 TRBV27 - - TGTGCCAGCAGTCCGGGACAAGCCCAAGAGACCCAGTACTTC CASSPGQAQETQYF
TRBJ2-7 TRBV7-3 TRBD1 - TGTGCCAGCAGCCGGGAAGGGACAGGGTTGTCCGAGCAGTACTTC CASSREGTGLSEQYF
TRBJ1-1 TRBV11-1 - - TGTGCCAGCAGCGAATGGGGGTCGGACACTGAAGCTTTCTTT CASSEWGSDTEAFF
TRBJ1-1 TRBV7-9 - - TGTGCCAGCAGCTTAGACCCAGACCCTGAAGCTTTCTTT CASSLDPDPEAFF
TRBJ2-7 TRBV13 - - TGTGCCAGCAGCTTAGGCGTAAACTACGAGCAGTACTTC CASSLGVNYEQYF
TRBJ2-1 TRBV5-1 - - TGCGCCAGCAGCTTGAGGGGAACAGGGAACTACAATGAGCAGTTCTTC CASSLRGTGNYNEQFF
TRBJ1-3 TRBV3-1/TRBV3-2 TRBD1 - TGTGCCAGCAGCCCTGTCTCGACAGGGGGAAACACCATATATTTT CASSPVSTGGNTIYF
TRBJ2-1 TRBV20-1 - - TGCAGTGCTCCAGGGGACCAAGAAGCGTTCTTC CSAPGDQEAFF